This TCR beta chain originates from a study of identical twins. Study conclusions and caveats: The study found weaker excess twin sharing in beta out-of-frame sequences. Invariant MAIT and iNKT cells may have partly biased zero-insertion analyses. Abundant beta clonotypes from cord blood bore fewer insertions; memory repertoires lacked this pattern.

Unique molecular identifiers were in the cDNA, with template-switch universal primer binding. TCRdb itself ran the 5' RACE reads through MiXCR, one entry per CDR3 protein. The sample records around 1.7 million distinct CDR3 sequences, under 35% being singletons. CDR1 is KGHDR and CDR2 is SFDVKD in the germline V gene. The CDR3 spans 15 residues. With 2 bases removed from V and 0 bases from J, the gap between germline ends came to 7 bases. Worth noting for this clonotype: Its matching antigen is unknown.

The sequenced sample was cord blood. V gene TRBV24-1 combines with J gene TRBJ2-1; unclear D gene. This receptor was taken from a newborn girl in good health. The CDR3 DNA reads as TGTGCCACCAGTGATTACAGCAGCTCCTACAATGAGCAGTTCTTC. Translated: CATSDYSSSYNEQFF.